This entry lists 10 T cell receptor beta chains sequenced from one sample in a study of cytomegalovirus exposure and HLA in healthy donors. PCR was performed using 60 Vbeta and 13 Jbeta primers. The repertoire was sequenced with immunoSEQ multiplex PCR; TCRdb's copy has only in-frame clones and lacks some. The sample yields approximately 53,000 clones, roughly 75% seen once. The specimen was PBMCs. The receptors shown here come from a man aged 30 to 39 in good health and CMV-seropositive.

The chain couples TRBV7-2 to TRBJ2-3; weak D call: TRBD2 (5 bases). Deletions cut 5 bases from V and 2 bases from J, with 14 bases between. CDR1 SGHTA and CDR2 FQGNSA come from the germline V gene. This CDR3 contains 15 residues. This CDR3 is CASSPGLGYTDTQYF. In nucleotides, the CDR3 is TGTGCCAGCAGCCCGGGATTAGGGTACACAGATACGCAGTATTTT.

The V gene is TRBV5-1, the J gene TRBJ2-1, with TRBD2 identical over 13 bases. The V segment lost 9 bases and the J segment 7 bases; nucleotides outside the gene matches: 13. Germline V lookup: CDR1 SGHRS, CDR2 YFSETQ. The CDR3 spans 16 residues. The DNA for the CDR3 is TGCGCCACTGGGGGGACTAGCGGGGCAAAGGGGAATGAGCAGTTCTTC. Its protein product is CATGGTSGAKGNEQFF.

The genes are TRBV7-2 and TRBJ2-1, with TRBD1 as a possible D gene (6 bases). Trimming removed 3 bases at V and 5 bases at J, with 11 bases between. CDR3 size: 14 residues. Germline-derived CDR1 and CDR2 are SGHTA and FQGNSA. The CDR3 DNA sequence: TGTGCCAGCAGCTTCCAGGGGAGAAACAATGAGCAGTTCTTC. Translating gives CASSFQGRNNEQFF.

The chain joins TRBV5-1 to TRBJ2-5; 8 bases are shared with TRBD2. This CDR3 is built from 17 residues. The V gene end was trimmed by 4 bases and the J gene end by 1 base; junction bases not matched to a gene: 12. Germline values: CDR1 SGHRS, CDR2 YFSETQ. The CDR3 loop reads CASSPGSSGGIQETQYF. The DNA of the CDR3 is TGCGCCAGCAGCCCGGGGAGCAGCGGGGGTATCCAAGAGACCCAGTACTTC.

Only one count was recorded for this clone. The chain carries TRBV6-5 and TRBJ1-6; unclear D gene. V gave up 2 bases and J gave up 7 bases, with 12 bases separating them. Per germline, CDR1 MNHEY and CDR2 SVGAGI. This CDR3 contains 15 residues. In nucleotides, the CDR3 is TGTGCCAGCAGTTACCACCGGGATTCAAATTCACCCCTCCACTTT. Protein sequence: CASSYHRDSNSPLHF.

V and J are TRBV4-1 and TRBJ2-7; 7 bases are a match to TRBD1. The CDR3 has 15 residues. With 1 base clipped from V and 0 bases from J, the junction kept 3 bases outside the gene matches. Germline CDR1 is MGHRA and CDR2 is YSYEKL. The CDR3 DNA reads TGCGCCAGCAGCCAAGCGACAGGGCCCTCCTACGAGCAGTACTTC. Protein sequence: CASSQATGPSYEQYF.

This chain connects TRBV2 to TRBJ2-1, with D possibly TRBD1 on 6 matching bases. From germline, CDR1 is SNHLY and CDR2 FYNNEI. Trimming removed 4 bases from V and 5 bases from J, with 15 bases in between. CDR3 length equals 15 residues. The CDR3 region is CASSGRGVGNNEQFF. DNA of the CDR3: TGTGCCAGCAGTGGCAGGGGAGTGGGGAACAATGAGCAGTTCTTC.

V is TRBV9 and J is TRBJ2-3; TRBD2 aligns across 12 bases. The CDR3 runs 19 residues. Looked up from germline, CDR1 is SGDLS and CDR2 is YYNGEE. The junction had 13 bases not matched to a gene; V was cut back by 3 bases and J by 2 bases. Here the CDR3 reads CASSGRGTSGLTDTDTQYF. The DNA for the CDR3 is TGTGCCAGCAGCGGGAGGGGGACTAGCGGGTTGACGGACACAGATACGCAGTATTTT.

V gene TRBV10-3 combines with J gene TRBJ2-7; 8 bases line up with TRBD1. The V segment lost 2 bases and the J segment 7 bases; nucleotides outside the gene matches: 4. Germline loops: CDR1 ENHRY, CDR2 SYGVKD. The CDR3 is 13 amino acids. The CDR3 nucleotides read TGTGCCATCAGTGAGGAGACAGGGGCAGAGCAGTACTTC. Its translation is CAISEETGAEQYF.

This chain links TRBV28 with TRBJ1-2; TRBD1 matches at 11 bases. CDR1 and CDR2 (germline): MDHEN, SYDVKM. Losses at the gene ends were 1 base for V and 8 bases for J; bases not matched to a gene: 9. The CDR3 extends over 16 amino acids. The CDR3 reads CASSLSGTGGTRGYTF. CDR3 in DNA: TGTGCCAGCAGTTTATCGGGGACAGGGGGAACGAGGGGCTACACCTTC.